Each of the 16 T cell receptor beta chains below was sequenced from the same sample in a study of T cell responses to AZD1222 COVID-19 vaccine (dated by TCRdb to the early 2020s). Libraries were constructed by the immunoSEQ multiplex PCR assay. The source is immuneACCESS, and TCRdb retained only in-frame sequences with V and J called. Part of the clones is not carried over; for the studies checked, unresolved V genes explain less than half of this, and the remainder is unexplained. A total of some 140,000 clones appear in this sample, more than 85% of them only once. The ten biggest clones cover 2.5% to 4% of the sample. Taken with the paper, the label for time point translates to: baseline before first vaccination. This specimen consisted of peripheral blood, obtained on day 0 of AZD1222 vaccination. Receptor source: an adult in good health.

This clone was observed a single time. The chain carries TRBV7-2 and TRBJ2-1, with TRBD2 identical over 7 bases. Germline V gene data show CDR1 as SGHTA and CDR2 as FQGNSA. Losses at the gene ends were 5 bases for V and 7 bases for J; bases not matched to a gene: 11. The CDR3 extends over 15 amino acids. The CDR3 is CASSPGTNLGNEQFF. The CDR3 DNA follows: TGTGCCAGCAGCCCTGGGACTAATCTTGGGAATGAGCAGTTCTTC. The variable domain in full, completed from reference TRBV7-2 and TRBJ2-1, reads GAGVSQSPSNKVTEKGKDVELRCDPISGHTALYWYRQSLGQGLEFLIYFQGNSAPDKSGLPSDRFSAERTGGSVSTLTIQRTQQEDSAVYLCASSPGTNLGNEQFFGPGTRLTVL.

The genes are TRBV2 and TRBJ2-1; 9 nucleotides align to TRBD2. The CDR3 totals 15 residues. The germline CDR1 and CDR2 sequences are SNHLY and FYNNEI. With V trimmed by 6 bases and J by 7 bases, 10 bases remained unmatched. In DNA, the CDR3 is TGTGCCAGCAGGACCGGCAGCGGGAGGCCGAATGAGCAGTTCTTC. It encodes CASRTGSGRPNEQFF.

The chain joins TRBV4-2 to TRBJ2-7; D may be TRBD2 (6 bases). V dropped 3 bases and J dropped 7 bases, with 22 bases sitting between them. Per the germline V gene, CDR1 is LGHNA and CDR2 is YNFKEQ. The CDR3 length is 16 residues. The CDR3 nucleotides read TGTGCCAGCAGCCATCCATTCGCCGGGGGAGCAGGGGAGCAGTACTTC. Translated, it gives CASSHPFAGGAGEQYF.

This clone was observed a single time. The rearrangement joins TRBV21-1 to TRBJ1-2. TRBV21-1 is reported as a pseudogene. This CDR3 has 16 amino acids. The CDR3: CASSKKGGSHNYGYTF. The CDR3 DNA follows: TGTGCCAGCAGCAAAAAAGGAGGGTCACATAACTATGGCTACACCTTC.

Only a few counts were recorded for this clone. The rearrangement uses TRBV7-9 and TRBJ2-1; weak D call: TRBD2 (5 bases). This CDR3 comprises 13 residues. V lost 4 bases and J lost 6, with 10 bases in between. The V gene's germline CDR1 is SEHNR and CDR2 FQNEAQ (reference sequence). The CDR3 DNA reads TGTGCCAGCAGCTCCCAGGACTTCAATGAGCAGTTCTTC. Translated, it gives CASSSQDFNEQFF.

The chain has TRBV16 and TRBJ1-5; tentatively, D is TRBD1 (5 bases). Trimming removed 4 bases from V and 7 bases from J, with 11 bases in between. Per germline, CDR1 KGHSY and CDR2 FQNENV. The CDR3 runs to 13 residues. CDR3 loop: CASSPGGDQPQHF. The CDR3 coding sequence is TGTGCCAGCAGCCCCGGCGGGGACCAGCCCCAGCATTTT.

This clone has just a few counts. The genes are TRBV9 and TRBJ2-2, with 9 positions matching TRBD2. Germline V gives CDR1 SGDLS, CDR2 YYNGEE. This CDR3 is built from 19 residues. V trimming: 0 bases; J trimming: 0 bases; junction bases outside the gene matches: 9. CDR3 coding DNA: TGTGCCAGCAGCGTAGTTGATAGCGGGAGAGGAGCGAACACCGGGGAGCTGTTTTTT. Encoded protein: CASSVVDSGRGANTGELFF.

The V and J genes are TRBV19 and TRBJ2-1; TRBD2 matches at 14 bases. The CDR3 has 19 residues. The germline gives CDR1 LNHDA, CDR2 SQIVND (reference sequence). After removal of 3 bases from V and 0 bases from J, the junction contained 7 bases not matched to a gene. CDR3 bases: TGTGCCAGTAGTATCCGATCCGGGACTAGCGGGAGCTCCTACAATGAGCAGTTCTTC. Protein sequence: CASSIRSGTSGSSYNEQFF.

This chain uses TRBV4-2 with TRBJ2-7; the D gene is possibly TRBD2 (5 bases). There are 12 residues in the CDR3. Trimming stripped 2 bases from V and 6 bases from J, with 8 bases between. Germline V lookup: CDR1 LGHNA, CDR2 YNFKEQ. The CDR3 is CASSQLAGEQYF. The CDR3 DNA is TGTGCCAGCAGCCAACTAGCCGGCGAGCAGTACTTC.

The chain combines TRBV19 with TRBJ1-1; D remains unclear. V was pared by 3 bases and J by 4 bases, with 15 bases between. The CDR3 runs to 15 residues. CDR1 is LNHDA and CDR2 is SQIVND in the germline V gene (reference sequence). CDR3 coding DNA: TGTGCCAGTAGTATGTATTCTGGGGTCGCCACTGAAGCTTTCTTT. This translates into CASSMYSGVATEAFF.

The rearrangement links TRBV2 to TRBJ2-3; tentatively, D is TRBD2 (5 bases). This CDR3 region has 14 residues. Trimming removed 2 bases at V and 6 bases at J, with 12 bases between. Germline CDR1 SNHLY, CDR2 FYNNEI. CDR3 bases: TGTGCCAGCAGTGAAATCTCTCGAGGGGATACGCAGTATTTT. This gives the protein CASSEISRGDTQYF.

This chain uses TRBV6-2 or TRBV6-3 with TRBJ1-2; D gene uncertain. V lost 5 bases and J lost 4, with 8 bases in between. The CDR3 spans 12 residues. CDR1 is MNHEY and CDR2 is SVGEGT in the germline V gene. CDR3 nucleotide sequence: TGTGCCAGCAGTACGACCGTCTATGGCTACACCTTC. It codes for CASSTTVYGYTF.

This chain uses TRBV19 with TRBJ2-3; 10 bases agree with TRBD2. Germline-derived CDR1 and CDR2 are LNHDA and SQIVND (reference sequence). The CDR3 contains 15 residues. The ends lost 2 bases at V and 4 bases at J; junction bases unmatched: 3. The CDR3 bases are TGTGCCAGTAGTATAACTAGCGGGAATGCAGATACGCAGTATTTT. Translated, it gives CASSITSGNADTQYF.

The chain has TRBV4-2 and TRBJ2-3; D might be TRBD2 (6 bases). CDR1 and CDR2 (germline): LGHNA, YNFKEQ. The CDR3 spans 17 residues. V gave up 7 bases and J gave up 1 base, with 21 bases separating them. The CDR3: CASTSRLTGEGTDTQYF. CDR3 bases: TGTGCCAGCACCAGTCGACTGACGGGAGAGGGCACAGATACGCAGTATTTT.

The chain is built from TRBV25-1 and TRBJ1-2; D perhaps matches TRBD1 (6 bases). The CDR3 spans 14 residues. Germline V gene sequence: CDR1 MGHDK, CDR2 SYGVNS. Trimming stripped 1 base from V and 7 bases from J, with 13 bases between. The DNA of the CDR3 is TGTGCCAGCAGTGAATCGCGGGGGGGCTTTGGCTACACCTTC. It is translated as CASSESRGGFGYTF.

CDR3 loop: CASSRPWPALAGVTETQYF. The CDR3 coding sequence is TGCGCCAGCAGCCGCCCTTGGCCTGCACTAGCGGGAGTCACAGAGACCCAGTACTTC. The chain recombines TRBV4-1 with TRBJ2-5; 11 positions match TRBD2. Germline lookup yields CDR1 MGHRA and CDR2 YSYEKL. The V segment lost 4 bases and the J segment 4 bases; nucleotides outside the gene matches: 17. The CDR3 sequence is 19 residues long.